This T cell receptor (beta chain) was recorded in a study of T-cell memory formation after mild COVID-19. Study-wide results and limits: Shrinking CD4+ clones resided mostly in CM and EM, and CD8+ ones in EMRA. Confirmation of SARS-CoV-2 specificity was lacking for second-wave clones peaking day 37.

It was 5'RACE with constant-segment primers that produced the TCR alpha and TCR beta cDNA libraries, which carried sample barcodes and UMIs. TCRdb passed the 5' RACE reads through MiXCR, listing each CDR3 protein once. The sample lists over 150,000 distinct CDR3 sequences; about 22% were seen once. This CDR3 is built from 15 residues. Deletions cut 5 bases from V and 0 bases from J, with 13 bases between. The germline gives CDR1 SEHNR, CDR2 FQNEAQ (reference sequence). For this clonotype: No antigen is known for it.

The chain uses TRBV7-9 and TRBJ1-1; D is undetermined. The sequence came from an adult woman who had mild COVID-19 (a few samples of this study predate the infection). Cell type and time point are not known. The source material was PBMCs or a T cell subset sorted from them (not recorded which). CDR3 coding DNA: TGTGCCAGCAGCCTGGGATCTGGACTGAACACTGAAGCTTTCTTT. Translation: CASSLGSGLNTEAFF.